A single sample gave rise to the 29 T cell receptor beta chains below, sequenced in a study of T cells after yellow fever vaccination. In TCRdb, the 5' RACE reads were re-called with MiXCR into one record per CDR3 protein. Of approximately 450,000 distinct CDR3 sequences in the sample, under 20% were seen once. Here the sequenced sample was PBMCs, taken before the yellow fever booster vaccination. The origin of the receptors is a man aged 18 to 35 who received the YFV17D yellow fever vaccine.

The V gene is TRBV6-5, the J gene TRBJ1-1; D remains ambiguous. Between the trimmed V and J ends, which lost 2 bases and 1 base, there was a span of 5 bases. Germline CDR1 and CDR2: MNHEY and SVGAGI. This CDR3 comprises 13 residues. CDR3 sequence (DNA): TGTGCCAGCAGTTACCTACAGAACACTGAAGCTTTCTTT. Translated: CASSYLQNTEAFF.

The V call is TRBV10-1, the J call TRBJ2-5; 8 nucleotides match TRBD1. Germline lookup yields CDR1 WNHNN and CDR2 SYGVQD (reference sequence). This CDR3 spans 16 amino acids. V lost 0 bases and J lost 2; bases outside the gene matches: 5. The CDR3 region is CASSESSGQGQETQYF. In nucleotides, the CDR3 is TGCGCCAGCAGTGAGTCGAGTGGACAGGGACAAGAGACCCAGTACTTC.

CDR3 sequence: CASSSLDRNQPQHF. The CDR3 DNA is TGTGCCAGCAGCTCCTTGGACAGGAATCAGCCCCAGCATTTT. The chain employs TRBV7-2 and TRBJ1-5; 7 nucleotides agree with TRBD1. Germline CDR1 and CDR2: SGHTA and FQGNSA. This CDR3 is built from 14 residues. J was trimmed by 4 bases and V by 4 bases; bases with no gene match: 4. Variable domain in full (rest from reference TRBV7-2 and TRBJ1-5): GAGVSQSPSNKVTEKGKDVELRCDPISGHTALYWYRQSLGQGLEFLIYFQGNSAPDKSGLPSDRFSAERTGGSVSTLTIQRTQQEDSAVYLCASSSLDRNQPQHFGDGTRLSIL.

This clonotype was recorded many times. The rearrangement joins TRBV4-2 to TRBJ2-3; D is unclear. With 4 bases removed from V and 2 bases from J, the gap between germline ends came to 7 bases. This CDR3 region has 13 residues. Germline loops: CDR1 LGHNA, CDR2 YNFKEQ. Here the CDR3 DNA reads TGTGCCAGCAGCCGCACTCCCACAGATACGCAGTATTTT. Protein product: CASSRTPTDTQYF.

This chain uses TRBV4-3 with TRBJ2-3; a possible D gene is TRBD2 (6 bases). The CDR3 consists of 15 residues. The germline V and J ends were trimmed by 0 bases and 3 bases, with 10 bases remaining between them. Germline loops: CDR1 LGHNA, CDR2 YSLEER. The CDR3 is CASSQDPGTTDTQYF. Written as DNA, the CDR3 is TGCGCCAGCAGCCAAGACCCAGGGACTACAGATACGCAGTATTTT.

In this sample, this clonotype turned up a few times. The CDR3 DNA reads TGTGCCAGCACCCAAGAGGGGGGATATAGCAATCAGCCCCAGCATTTT. Amino acid sequence: CASTQEGGYSNQPQHF. V is TRBV28 and J is TRBJ1-5, with a possible D match to TRBD1 (6 bases). Trimming stripped 7 bases from V and 0 bases from J, with 16 bases between. This CDR3 is 16 amino acids long. Germline values: CDR1 MDHEN, CDR2 SYDVKM.

For the CDR3, the DNA is TGTGCCAGCAGCTTAGTTATGACTGAAGCTTTCTTT. This encodes CASSLVMTEAFF. The chain couples TRBV11-2 to TRBJ1-1; D is undetermined. CDR1 SGHAT and CDR2 FQNNGV come from the germline V gene. Trimming shortened V by 1 base and J by 5 bases, and 5 bases separated the two germline ends. The length of the CDR3 is 12 residues.

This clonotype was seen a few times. CDR3 sequence reads: CASSQVLEAIDEQFF. The CDR3, as DNA: TGTGCCAGCAGCCAAGTCCTTGAGGCTATAGATGAGCAGTTCTTC. The chain employs TRBV14 and TRBJ2-1; D is undetermined. Germline CDR1 SGHDN, CDR2 FVKESK. The CDR3 runs 15 residues. Trimming removed 1 base at V and 8 bases at J, with 15 bases between.

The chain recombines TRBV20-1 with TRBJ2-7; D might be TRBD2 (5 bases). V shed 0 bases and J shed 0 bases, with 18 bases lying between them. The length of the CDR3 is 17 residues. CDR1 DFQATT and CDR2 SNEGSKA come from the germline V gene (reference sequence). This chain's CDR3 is CSARDRGGIGSSYEQYF. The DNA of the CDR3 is TGCAGTGCTAGAGATCGCGGAGGAATTGGCAGCTCCTACGAGCAGTACTTC.

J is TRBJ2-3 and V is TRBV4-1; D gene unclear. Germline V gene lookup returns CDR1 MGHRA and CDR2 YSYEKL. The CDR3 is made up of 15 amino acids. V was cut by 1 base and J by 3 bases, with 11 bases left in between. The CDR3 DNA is TGCGCCAGCAGCCAAGGGGTGAGCACGACAGATACGCAGTATTTT. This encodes CASSQGVSTTDTQYF.

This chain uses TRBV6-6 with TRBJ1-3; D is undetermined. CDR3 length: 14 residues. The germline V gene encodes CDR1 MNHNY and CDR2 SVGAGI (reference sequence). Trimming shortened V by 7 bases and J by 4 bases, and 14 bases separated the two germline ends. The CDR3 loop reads CASTGARGGNTIYF. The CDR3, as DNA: TGTGCCAGCACAGGCGCACGAGGGGGAAACACCATATATTTT.

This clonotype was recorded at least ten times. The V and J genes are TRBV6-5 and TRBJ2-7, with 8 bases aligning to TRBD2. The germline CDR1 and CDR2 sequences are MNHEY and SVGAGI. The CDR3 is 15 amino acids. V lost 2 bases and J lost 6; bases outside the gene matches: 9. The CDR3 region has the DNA TGTGCCAGCAGTTACGCCGTCGGACTAGCTGGCGAGCAGTACTTC. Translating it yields CASSYAVGLAGEQYF.

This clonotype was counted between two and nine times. CDR3 in DNA: TGTGCCAGCAGTGAAATCGACAGGGCCTGGGCCGGAGGTACGCAGTATTTT. Translation: CASSEIDRAWAGGTQYF. V usage is TRBV6-1 and J usage is TRBJ2-3, with 7 bases lining up with TRBD1. Trimming at V came to 2 bases and at J to 8 bases, leaving 16 bases not matched to a gene. Germline CDR1 and CDR2: MNHNS and SASEGT. The CDR3 extends over 17 amino acids.

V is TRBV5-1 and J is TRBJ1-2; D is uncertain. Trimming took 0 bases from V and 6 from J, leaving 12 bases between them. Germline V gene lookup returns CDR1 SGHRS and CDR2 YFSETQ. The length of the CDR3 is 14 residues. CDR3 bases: TGCGCCAGCAGCTTGGCCGGCAGGATCGATGGCTACACCTTC. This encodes CASSLAGRIDGYTF.

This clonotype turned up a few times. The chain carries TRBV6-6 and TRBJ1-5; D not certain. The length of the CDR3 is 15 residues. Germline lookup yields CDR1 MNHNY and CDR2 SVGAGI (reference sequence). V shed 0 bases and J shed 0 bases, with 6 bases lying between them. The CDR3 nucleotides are TGTGCCAGCAGTTACTCTCCGGGTAGCAATCAGCCCCAGCATTTT. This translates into CASSYSPGSNQPQHF.

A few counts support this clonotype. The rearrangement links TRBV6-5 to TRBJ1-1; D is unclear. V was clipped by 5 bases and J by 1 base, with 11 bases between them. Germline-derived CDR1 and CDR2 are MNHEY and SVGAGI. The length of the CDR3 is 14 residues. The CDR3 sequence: CASSPSLGNTEAFF. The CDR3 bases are TGTGCCAGCAGTCCCAGCCTGGGGAACACTGAAGCTTTCTTT.

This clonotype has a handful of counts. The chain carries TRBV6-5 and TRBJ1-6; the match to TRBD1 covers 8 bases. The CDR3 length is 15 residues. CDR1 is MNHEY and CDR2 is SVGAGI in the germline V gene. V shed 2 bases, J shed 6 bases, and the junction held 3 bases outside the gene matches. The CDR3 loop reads CASSYEDRANSPLHF. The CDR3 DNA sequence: TGTGCCAGCAGTTACGAGGACAGGGCTAATTCACCCCTCCACTTT.

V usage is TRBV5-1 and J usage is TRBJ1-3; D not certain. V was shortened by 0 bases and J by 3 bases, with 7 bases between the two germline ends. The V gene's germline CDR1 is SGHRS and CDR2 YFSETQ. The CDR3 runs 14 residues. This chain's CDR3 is CASSLASSGNTIYF. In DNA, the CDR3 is TGCGCCAGCAGCTTGGCCTCGAGTGGAAACACCATATATTTT.

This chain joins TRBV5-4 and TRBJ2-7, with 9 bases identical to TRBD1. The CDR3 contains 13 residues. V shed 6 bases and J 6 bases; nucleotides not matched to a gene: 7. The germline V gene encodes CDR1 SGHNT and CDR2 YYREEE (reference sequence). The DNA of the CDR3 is TGTGCCAGCACCTGGGACAGGGTCGGCGAGCAGTACTTC. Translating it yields CASTWDRVGEQYF.

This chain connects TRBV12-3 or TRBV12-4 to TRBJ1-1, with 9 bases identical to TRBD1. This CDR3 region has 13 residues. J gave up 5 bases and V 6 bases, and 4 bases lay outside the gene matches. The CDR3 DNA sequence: TGTGCCAGCAGCACAGGGGGCCTAACTGAAGCTTTCTTT. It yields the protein CASSTGGLTEAFF.

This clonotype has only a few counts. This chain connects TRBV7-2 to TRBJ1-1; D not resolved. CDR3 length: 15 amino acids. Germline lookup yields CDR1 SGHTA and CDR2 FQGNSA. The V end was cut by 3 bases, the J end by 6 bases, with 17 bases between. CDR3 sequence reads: CASSFDRSQSAEAFF. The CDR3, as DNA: TGTGCCAGCAGCTTTGACCGTTCGCAGAGCGCTGAAGCTTTCTTT.

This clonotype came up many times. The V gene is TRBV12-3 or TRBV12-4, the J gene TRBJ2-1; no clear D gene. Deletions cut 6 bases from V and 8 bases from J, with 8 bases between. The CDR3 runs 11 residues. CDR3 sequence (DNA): TGTGCCAGCAGACGAGTCGATGAGCAGTTCTTC. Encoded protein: CASRRVDEQFF.

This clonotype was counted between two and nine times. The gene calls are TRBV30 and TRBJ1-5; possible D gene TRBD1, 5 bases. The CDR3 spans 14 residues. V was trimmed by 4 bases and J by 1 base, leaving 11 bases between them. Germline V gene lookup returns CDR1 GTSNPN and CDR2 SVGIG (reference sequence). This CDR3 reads CAWTGTGSNQPQHF. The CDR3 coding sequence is TGTGCCTGGACCGGGACGGGGAGCAATCAGCCCCAGCATTTT.

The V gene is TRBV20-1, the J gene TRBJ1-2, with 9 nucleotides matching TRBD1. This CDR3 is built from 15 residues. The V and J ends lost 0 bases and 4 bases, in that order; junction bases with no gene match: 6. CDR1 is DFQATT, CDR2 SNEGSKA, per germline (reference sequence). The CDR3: CSARDIAGQGYGYTF. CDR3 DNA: TGCAGTGCTAGAGATATTGCGGGACAGGGCTATGGCTACACCTTC.

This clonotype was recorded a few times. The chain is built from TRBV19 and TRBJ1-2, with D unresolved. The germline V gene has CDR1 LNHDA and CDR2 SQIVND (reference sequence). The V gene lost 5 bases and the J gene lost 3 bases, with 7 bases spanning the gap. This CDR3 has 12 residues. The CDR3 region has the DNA TGTGCCAGTAGTCCGGAGGACTATGGCTACACCTTC. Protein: CASSPEDYGYTF.

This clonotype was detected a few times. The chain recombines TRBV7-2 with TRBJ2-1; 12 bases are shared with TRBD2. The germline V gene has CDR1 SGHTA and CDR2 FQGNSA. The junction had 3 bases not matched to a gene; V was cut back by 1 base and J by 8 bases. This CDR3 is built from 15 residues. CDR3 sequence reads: CASSLVTSGGDEQFF. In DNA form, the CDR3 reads TGTGCCAGCAGCTTAGTGACTAGCGGGGGTGATGAGCAGTTCTTC.

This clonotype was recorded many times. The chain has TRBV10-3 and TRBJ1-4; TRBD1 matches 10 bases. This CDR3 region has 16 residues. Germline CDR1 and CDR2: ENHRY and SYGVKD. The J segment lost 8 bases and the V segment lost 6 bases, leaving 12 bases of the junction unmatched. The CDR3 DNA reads TGTGCCATCAGCACCCGACCGGGACAGGGGATAGAAAAACTGTTTTTT. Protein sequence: CAISTRPGQGIEKLFF.

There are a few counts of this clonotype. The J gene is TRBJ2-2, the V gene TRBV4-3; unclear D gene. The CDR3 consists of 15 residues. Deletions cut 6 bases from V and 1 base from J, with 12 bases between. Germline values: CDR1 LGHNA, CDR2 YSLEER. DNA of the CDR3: TGCGCCAGCAGGGATATGGTCGAGAACACCGGGGAGCTGTTTTTT. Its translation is CASRDMVENTGELFF.

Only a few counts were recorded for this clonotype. CDR3 amino acids: CASNQGAGGYTF. The CDR3 DNA reads as TGCGCCAGCAATCAGGGGGCCGGTGGCTACACCTTC. The chain has TRBV5-1 and TRBJ1-2; 8 bases map to TRBD1. Germline V gene data show CDR1 as SGHRS and CDR2 as YFSETQ. The CDR3 totals 12 residues. V shed 6 bases and J 7 bases; nucleotides not matched to a gene: 5. Filled out from reference TRBV5-1 and TRBJ1-2, the complete variable domain reads KAGVTQTPRYLIKTRGQQVTLSCSPISGHRSVSWYQQTPGQGLQFLFEYFSETQRNKGNFPGRFSGRQFSNSRSEMNVSTLELGDSALYLCASNQGAGGYTFGSGTRLTVV.